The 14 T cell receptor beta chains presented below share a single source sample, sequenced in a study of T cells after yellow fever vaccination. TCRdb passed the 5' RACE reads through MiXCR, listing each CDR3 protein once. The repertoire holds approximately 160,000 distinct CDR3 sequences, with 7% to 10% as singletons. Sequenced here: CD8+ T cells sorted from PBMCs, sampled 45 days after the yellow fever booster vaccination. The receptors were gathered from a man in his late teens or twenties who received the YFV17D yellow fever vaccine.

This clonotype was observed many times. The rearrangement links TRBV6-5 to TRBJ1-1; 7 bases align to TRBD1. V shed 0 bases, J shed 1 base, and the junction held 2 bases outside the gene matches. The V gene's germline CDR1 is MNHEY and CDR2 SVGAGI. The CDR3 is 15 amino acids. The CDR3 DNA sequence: TGTGCCAGCAGTTACTCGTCAGGGGGGAACACTGAAGCTTTCTTT. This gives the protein CASSYSSGGNTEAFF.

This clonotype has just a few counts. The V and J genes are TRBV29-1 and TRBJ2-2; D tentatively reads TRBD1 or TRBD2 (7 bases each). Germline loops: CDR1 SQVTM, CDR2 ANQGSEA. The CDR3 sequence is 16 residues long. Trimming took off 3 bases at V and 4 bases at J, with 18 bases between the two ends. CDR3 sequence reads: CSVEFGRGGFTGELFF. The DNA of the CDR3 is TGCAGCGTTGAGTTCGGCAGGGGGGGATTCACCGGGGAGCTGTTTTTT.

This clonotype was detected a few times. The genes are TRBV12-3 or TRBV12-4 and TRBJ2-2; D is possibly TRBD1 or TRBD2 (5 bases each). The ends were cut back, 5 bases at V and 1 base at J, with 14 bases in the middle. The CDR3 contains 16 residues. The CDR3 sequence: CASSPGTGKNTGELFF. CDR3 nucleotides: TGTGCCAGCAGTCCAGGGACGGGAAAGAACACCGGGGAGCTGTTTTTT.

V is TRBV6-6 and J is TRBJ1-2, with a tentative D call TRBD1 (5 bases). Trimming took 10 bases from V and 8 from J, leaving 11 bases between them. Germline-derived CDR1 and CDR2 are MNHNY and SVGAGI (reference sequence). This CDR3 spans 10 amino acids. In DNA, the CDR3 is TGTGCCACCCCAGGGTACGGCTACACCTTC. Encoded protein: CATPGYGYTF.

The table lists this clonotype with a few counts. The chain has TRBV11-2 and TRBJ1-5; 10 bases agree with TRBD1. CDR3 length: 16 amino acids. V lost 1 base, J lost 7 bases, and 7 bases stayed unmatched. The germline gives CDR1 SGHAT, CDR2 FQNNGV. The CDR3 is CASSLGWGTGDQPQHF. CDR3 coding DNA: TGTGCCAGCAGCTTAGGTTGGGGGACAGGGGACCAGCCCCAGCATTTT.

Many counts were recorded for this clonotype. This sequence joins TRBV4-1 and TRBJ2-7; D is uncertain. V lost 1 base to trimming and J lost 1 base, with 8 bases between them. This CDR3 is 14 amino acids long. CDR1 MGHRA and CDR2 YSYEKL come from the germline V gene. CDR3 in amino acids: CASSQVSGSYEQYF. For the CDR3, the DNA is TGCGCCAGCAGCCAAGTGTCCGGGTCCTACGAGCAGTACTTC.

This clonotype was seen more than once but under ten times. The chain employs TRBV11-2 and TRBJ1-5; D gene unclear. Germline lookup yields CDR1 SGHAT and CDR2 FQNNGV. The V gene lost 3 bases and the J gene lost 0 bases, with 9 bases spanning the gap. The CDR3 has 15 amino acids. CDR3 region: CASSFDIYSNQPQHF. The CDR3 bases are TGTGCCAGCAGCTTCGACATATATAGCAATCAGCCCCAGCATTTT.

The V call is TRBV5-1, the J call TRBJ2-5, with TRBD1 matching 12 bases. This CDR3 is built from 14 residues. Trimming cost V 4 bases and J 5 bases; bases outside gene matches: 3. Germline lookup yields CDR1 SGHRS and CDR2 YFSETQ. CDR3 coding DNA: TGCGCCAGCAGCGGGGGACAGGGGGCGGAGACCCAGTACTTC. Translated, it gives CASSGGQGAETQYF.

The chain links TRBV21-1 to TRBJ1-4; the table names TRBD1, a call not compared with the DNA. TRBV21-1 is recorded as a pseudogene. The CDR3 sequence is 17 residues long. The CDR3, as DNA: TGTGCCAGCAGCAGAGGGACAGAGTCTGCAACTAATGAAAAACTGTTTTTT. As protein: CASSRGTESATNEKLFF.

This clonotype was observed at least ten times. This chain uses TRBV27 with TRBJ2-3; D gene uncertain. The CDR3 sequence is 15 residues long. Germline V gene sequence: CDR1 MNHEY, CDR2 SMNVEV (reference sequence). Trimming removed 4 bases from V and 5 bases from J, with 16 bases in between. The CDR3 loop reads CASSSPGLRVDTQYF. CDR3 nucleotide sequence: TGTGCCAGCAGTTCGCCGGGCCTACGGGTAGATACGCAGTATTTT.

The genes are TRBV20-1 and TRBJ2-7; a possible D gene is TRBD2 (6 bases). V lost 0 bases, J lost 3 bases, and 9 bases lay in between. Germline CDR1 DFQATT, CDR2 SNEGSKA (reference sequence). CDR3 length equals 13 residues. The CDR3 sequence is CSARDWGVYEQYF. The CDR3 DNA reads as TGCAGTGCTAGAGATTGGGGGGTCTACGAGCAGTACTTC.

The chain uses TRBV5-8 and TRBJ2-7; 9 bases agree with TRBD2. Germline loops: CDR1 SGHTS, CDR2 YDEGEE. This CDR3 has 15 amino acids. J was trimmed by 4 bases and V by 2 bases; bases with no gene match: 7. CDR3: CASSLASGVSYEQYF. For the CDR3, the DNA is TGTGCCAGCAGCTTAGCTAGCGGGGTTTCTTACGAGCAGTACTTC. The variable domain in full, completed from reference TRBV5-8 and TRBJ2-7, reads EAGVTQSPTHLIKTRGQQATLRCSPISGHTSVYWYQQALGLGLQFLLWYDEGEERNRGNFPPRFSGRQFPNYSSELNVNALELEDSALYLCASSLASGVSYEQYFGPGTRLTVT.

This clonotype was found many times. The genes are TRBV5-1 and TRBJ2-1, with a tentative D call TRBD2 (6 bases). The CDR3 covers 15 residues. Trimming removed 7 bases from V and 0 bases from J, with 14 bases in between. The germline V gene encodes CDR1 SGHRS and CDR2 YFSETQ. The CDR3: CASSLAVLSYNEQFF. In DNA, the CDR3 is TGCGCCAGCTCCTTAGCGGTCCTCTCCTACAATGAGCAGTTCTTC. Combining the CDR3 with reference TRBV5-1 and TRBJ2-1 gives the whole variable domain KAGVTQTPRYLIKTRGQQVTLSCSPISGHRSVSWYQQTPGQGLQFLFEYFSETQRNKGNFPGRFSGRQFSNSRSEMNVSTLELGDSALYLCASSLAVLSYNEQFFGPGTRLTVL.

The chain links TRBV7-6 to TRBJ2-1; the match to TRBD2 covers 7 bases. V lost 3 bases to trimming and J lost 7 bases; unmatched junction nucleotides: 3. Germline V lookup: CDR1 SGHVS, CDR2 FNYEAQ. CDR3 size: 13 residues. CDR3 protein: CASSFSGANEQFF. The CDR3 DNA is TGTGCCAGCAGCTTCAGCGGGGCTAATGAGCAGTTCTTC.